The 22 T cell receptor beta chains reported below all come from one sample, sequenced in a study of shared clonotypes between healthy human individuals. Some clones are missing from TCRdb's copy, which holds only in-frame ones; the method was immunoSEQ multiplex PCR. This table holds 2 million to 3 million clones, 80% to 95% found once. Sequenced sample: naive CD4+ T cells from PBMCs. Subset reported: CD45RA+ positively selected. The receptor source for this set is a young man in good health. Some clones in this sample may be carry-over from other donors' samples.

The gene calls are TRBV9 and TRBJ2-2; D not certain. The CDR3 has 14 amino acids. V was trimmed by 4 bases and J by 6 bases, leaving 13 bases between them. Per the germline V gene, CDR1 is SGDLS and CDR2 is YYNGEE. As DNA, the CDR3 is TGTGCCAGCAGCACCTTGAGGCACGCCGGGGAGCTGTTTTTT. This encodes CASSTLRHAGELFF.

On this clone: Other DNA sequences from this sample encode an identical CDR3 as well. V and J are TRBV19 and TRBJ2-6, with unresolved D. The CDR3 contains 13 residues. V shed 7 bases and J shed 0 bases, with 4 bases lying between them. The germline V gene encodes CDR1 LNHDA and CDR2 SQIVND (reference sequence). CDR3 amino acids: CASKGSGANVLTF. The CDR3 bases are TGTGCCAGTAAAGGCTCTGGGGCCAACGTCCTGACTTTC.

The gene calls are TRBV5-4 and TRBJ2-6, with unresolved D. Trimming removed 4 bases from V and 2 bases from J, with 16 bases in between. This CDR3 is built from 17 residues. CDR1 is SGHNT and CDR2 is YYREEE in the germline V gene (reference sequence). CDR3 nucleotide sequence: TGTGCCAGCAGCCCACCCCCATTGGTGGCTGGGGCCAACGTCCTGACTTTC. As protein: CASSPPPLVAGANVLTF.

This rearrangement joins TRBV14 to TRBJ2-7, with 9 bases lining up with TRBD2. J lost 5 bases, V lost 0 bases, and 14 bases had no gene match. Germline CDR1 SGHDN, CDR2 FVKESK. The CDR3 spans 18 residues. In DNA, the CDR3 is TGTGCCAGCAGCCAAGAATCGGTGGGGATAGCGGGAGACCACGAGCAGTACTTC. Amino acid sequence: CASSQESVGIAGDHEQYF. Supplemented by reference TRBV14 and TRBJ2-7, the full variable domain reads EAGVTQFPSHSVIEKGQTVTLRCDPISGHDNLYWYRRVMGKEIKFLLHFVKESKQDESGMPNNRFLAERTGGTYSTLKVQPAELEDSGVYFCASSQESVGIAGDHEQYFGPGTRLTVT.

The CDR3 reads CASRYRVQYEQYF. The CDR3 bases are TGTGCCAGCCGTTACCGGGTACAGTACGAGCAGTACTTC. The rearrangement uses TRBV28 and TRBJ2-7; D gene unclear. This CDR3 region has 13 residues. V was clipped by 8 bases and J by 4 bases, with 15 bases between them. CDR1 is MDHEN, CDR2 SYDVKM, per germline.

This chain connects TRBV6-1 to TRBJ1-5; TRBD1 is a possible D gene (5 bases). Per the germline V gene, CDR1 is MNHNS and CDR2 is SASEGT. The CDR3 extends over 15 amino acids. Trimming removed 3 bases at V and 3 bases at J, with 12 bases between. The CDR3 DNA reads as TGTGCCAGCAGTGAGTGGGGGGGGAACAATCAGCCCCAGCATTTT. This gives the protein CASSEWGGNNQPQHF.

The rearrangement links TRBV18 to TRBJ1-5; 7 bases line up with TRBD1. This CDR3 has 14 amino acids. Germline V CDR1 and CDR2: KGHSH, LQKENI. Trimming took 4 bases from V and 9 from J; bases not matched to a gene: 9. CDR3 sequence: CASSLGQVQGPQHF. The CDR3 DNA follows: TGTGCCAGCTCACTAGGACAGGTACAAGGGCCCCAGCATTTT. Using reference TRBV18 and TRBJ1-5 for the parts outside the CDR3, the full variable domain is NAGVMQNPRHLVRRRGQEARLRCSPMKGHSHVYWYRQLPEEGLKFMVYLQKENIIDESGMPKERFSAEFPKEGPSILRIQQVVRGDSAAYFCASSLGQVQGPQHFGDGTRLSIL.

This rearrangement joins TRBV25-1 to TRBJ2-7; the D is unclear. CDR1 and CDR2 from the germline V gene are MGHDK and SYGVNS. The CDR3 length is 12 residues. Trimming stripped 3 bases from V and 5 bases from J, with 8 bases between. The CDR3 here is CASSESGDEQYF. CDR3 coding DNA: TGTGCCAGCAGTGAGTCAGGCGACGAGCAGTACTTC.

This chain connects TRBV4-2 to TRBJ2-5, with D perhaps given as TRBD1 or TRBD2 (5 bases each). The DNA end is more similar to TRBJ2-7, so the J call may be wrong. Per the germline V gene, CDR1 is LGHNA and CDR2 is YNFKEQ. There are 16 residues in the CDR3. In DNA, the CDR3 is TGTGCCAGCAGCCTAGGGACCCTGCCAGGTGTCGACGAGCAGTACTTC. This translates into CASSLGTLPGVDEQYF.

The chain recombines TRBV7-6 with TRBJ1-4; D might be TRBD1 (5 bases). The V gene's germline CDR1 is SGHVS and CDR2 FNYEAQ. Trimming left V 5 bases short and J 14 bases short, with 21 bases between. The CDR3 consists of 14 residues. The CDR3 region is CASSPPGGSGWLFF. As DNA, the CDR3 is TGTGCCAGCAGCCCCCCCGGAGGATCAGGGTGGCTGTTTTTT. Looking up the rest from reference TRBV7-6 and TRBJ1-4 gives the full variable domain: GAGVSQSPRYKVTKRGQDVALRCDPISGHVSLYWYRQALGQGPEFLTYFNYEAQQDKSGLPNDRFSAERPEGSISTLTIQRTEQRDSAMYRCASSPPGGSGWLFFGSGTQLSVL.

The chain links TRBV5-1 to TRBJ2-5; D is unresolved. Germline V gene lookup returns CDR1 SGHRS and CDR2 YFSETQ. The CDR3 sequence is 14 residues long. Trimming pared 4 bases from V and 4 bases from J, leaving 14 bases between. In nucleotides, the CDR3 is TGCGCCAGCAGCCCCGGGTCTACGGTAGAGACCCAGTACTTC. It encodes CASSPGSTVETQYF.

This chain uses TRBV30 with TRBJ2-5; TRBD2 agrees at 16 bases. TRBJ2-7 explains the end of the DNA better; the J call may be wrong. Germline CDR1 reads GTSNPN; CDR2 reads SVGIG (reference sequence). This CDR3 contains 16 residues. In DNA, the CDR3 is TGTGCCTGGAGTAAGGGACTAGCGGGAGGGCGCGACGAGCAGTACTTC. It specifies CAWSKGLAGGRDEQYF.

The rearrangement uses TRBV9 and TRBJ2-5; TRBD1 aligns across 7 bases. V lost 4 bases, J lost 6 bases, and 12 bases stayed unmatched. This CDR3 region has 15 residues. The germline gives CDR1 SGDLS, CDR2 YYNGEE. CDR3 amino acids: CASSLRPDRAKTQYF. CDR3 in DNA: TGTGCCAGCAGCTTACGACCTGACAGGGCAAAGACCCAGTACTTC.

The chain joins TRBV9 to TRBJ2-3, with D tentatively TRBD2 (5 bases). The V gene lost 3 bases and the J gene lost 2 bases, with 10 bases spanning the gap. Germline-derived CDR1 and CDR2 are SGDLS and YYNGEE. This CDR3 is 14 amino acids long. The CDR3 DNA is TGTGCCAGCAGCGCAGGACTTCTCACAGATACGCAGTATTTT. Protein product: CASSAGLLTDTQYF.

The chain combines TRBV9 with TRBJ1-1, with D possibly matching TRBD1 (6 bases). This CDR3 is built from 14 residues. Germline V CDR1 and CDR2: SGDLS, YYNGEE. V shed 4 bases and J shed 3 bases, with 13 bases lying between them. This chain's CDR3 is CASSPMGGYTEAFF. The CDR3 DNA is TGTGCCAGCAGCCCCATGGGGGGCTACACTGAAGCTTTCTTT.

This sequence joins TRBV29-1 and TRBJ2-5, with a tentative D call TRBD2 (6 bases). This CDR3 region has 15 residues. CDR1 is SQVTM, CDR2 ANQGSEA, per germline. V was trimmed by 2 bases and J by 1 base, leaving 14 bases between them. In DNA, the CDR3 is TGCAGCGTTGAATTCAGTGCGGGGCCCCAAGAGACCCAGTACTTC. Translation gives CSVEFSAGPQETQYF.

A note on this clone: The sample carries other DNA sequences with the same CDR3. V gene TRBV9 combines with J gene TRBJ2-3; D not certain. V dropped 0 bases and J dropped 1 base, with 6 bases sitting between them. This CDR3 has 14 amino acids. Germline V CDR1 and CDR2: SGDLS, YYNGEE. The CDR3 spells CASSVATRTDTQYF. The DNA of the CDR3 is TGTGCCAGCAGCGTAGCGACTCGCACAGATACGCAGTATTTT.

V gene TRBV9 combines with J gene TRBJ1-4; D is ambiguous. CDR3 length equals 13 residues. The germline V gene encodes CDR1 SGDLS and CDR2 YYNGEE. The V end was cut by 0 bases, the J end by 10 bases, with 10 bases between. CDR3 sequence (DNA): TGTGCCAGCAGCGTAGCTCCCGGCGGAAAACTGTTTTTT. Protein: CASSVAPGGKLFF.

This rearrangement joins TRBV30 to TRBJ2-7, with 10 positions matching TRBD2. The CDR3 totals 15 residues. Trimming cost V 0 bases and J 2 bases; bases outside gene matches: 4. The germline gives CDR1 GTSNPN, CDR2 SVGIG (reference sequence). DNA for the CDR3: TGTGCCTGGAGTGTATCCCTAGCGGGGGCCTACGAGCAGTACTTC. Protein product: CAWSVSLAGAYEQYF. Drawing the rest from reference TRBV30 and TRBJ2-7, the complete variable domain is SQTIHQWPATLVQPVGSPLSLECTVEGTSNPNLYWYRQAAGRGLQLLFYSVGIGQISSEVPQNLSASRPQDRQFILSSKKLLLSDSGFYLCAWSVSLAGAYEQYFGPGTRLTVT.

The V gene is TRBV15, the J gene TRBJ2-1, with 7 bases that match TRBD1. The germline CDR1 and CDR2 sequences are LNHNV and YYDKDF (reference sequence). This CDR3 region has 14 residues. With V trimmed by 0 bases and J by 5 bases, 1 base remained unmatched. CDR3 in DNA: TGTGCCACCAGCAGAGAGGGACAGAACAATGAGCAGTTCTTC. It yields the protein CATSREGQNNEQFF.

In regard to this clone: Other nucleotide sequences in the sample specify the same CDR3. The J gene is TRBJ2-7, the V gene TRBV5-1; a possible D gene is TRBD2 (6 bases). Germline CDR1 and CDR2: SGHRS and YFSETQ. V was cut by 1 base and J by 3 bases, with 14 bases left in between. The CDR3 has 15 residues. The CDR3 nucleotides read TGCGCCAGCAGCTTGCTGGCGGGAAATAGCTACGAGCAGTACTTC. Translation: CASSLLAGNSYEQYF.

This chain connects TRBV6-1 to TRBJ1-4; D is possibly TRBD1 (6 bases). The CDR3 has 13 residues. Trimming removed 5 bases from V and 8 bases from J, with 12 bases in between. Per germline, CDR1 MNHNS and CDR2 SASEGT. CDR3 region: CASSNRVDEKLFF. In DNA, the CDR3 is TGTGCCAGCAGTAACAGGGTGGACGAAAAACTGTTTTTT.